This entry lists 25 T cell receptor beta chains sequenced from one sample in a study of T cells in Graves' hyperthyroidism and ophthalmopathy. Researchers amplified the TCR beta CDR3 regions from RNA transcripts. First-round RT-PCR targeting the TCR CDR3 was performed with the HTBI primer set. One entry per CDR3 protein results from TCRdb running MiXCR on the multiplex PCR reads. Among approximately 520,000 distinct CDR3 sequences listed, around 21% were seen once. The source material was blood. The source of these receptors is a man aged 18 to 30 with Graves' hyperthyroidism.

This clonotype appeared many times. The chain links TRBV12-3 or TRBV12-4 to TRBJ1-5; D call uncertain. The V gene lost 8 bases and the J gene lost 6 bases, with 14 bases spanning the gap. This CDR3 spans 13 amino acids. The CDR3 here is CASGYGSGQPQHF. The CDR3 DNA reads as TGTGCCAGCGGTTATGGGTCGGGTCAGCCCCAGCATTTT.

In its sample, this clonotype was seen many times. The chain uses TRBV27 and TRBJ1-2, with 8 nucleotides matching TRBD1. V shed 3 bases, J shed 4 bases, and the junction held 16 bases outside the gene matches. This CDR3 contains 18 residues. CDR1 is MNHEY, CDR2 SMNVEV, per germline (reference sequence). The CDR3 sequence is CASSLHRDRRGSSYGYTF. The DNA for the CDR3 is TGTGCCAGCAGTTTGCACCGGGACAGGAGGGGTTCTAGCTATGGCTACACCTTC.

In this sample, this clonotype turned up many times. The CDR3, as DNA: TGTGCCAGCAGCCACTTCGGGACAGGAAGTCAGCCCCAGCATTTT. Amino acids: CASSHFGTGSQPQHF. The chain has TRBV28 and TRBJ1-5, with TRBD1 identical over 8 bases. The CDR3 covers 15 residues. The V gene end was trimmed by 6 bases and the J gene end by 6 bases; junction bases not matched to a gene: 10. Germline loops: CDR1 MDHEN, CDR2 SYDVKM.

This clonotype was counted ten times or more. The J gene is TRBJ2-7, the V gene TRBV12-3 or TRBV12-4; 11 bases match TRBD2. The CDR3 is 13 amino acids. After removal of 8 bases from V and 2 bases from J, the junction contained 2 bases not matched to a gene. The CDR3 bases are TGTGCCAGCGGGACTAGCGGAACCTACGAGCAGTACTTC. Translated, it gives CASGTSGTYEQYF.

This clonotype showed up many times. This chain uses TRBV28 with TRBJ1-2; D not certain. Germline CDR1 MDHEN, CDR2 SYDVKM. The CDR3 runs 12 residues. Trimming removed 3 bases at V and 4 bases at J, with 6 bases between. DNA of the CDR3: TGTGCCAGCAGTTTGGCCTTCTATGGCTACACCTTC. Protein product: CASSLAFYGYTF.

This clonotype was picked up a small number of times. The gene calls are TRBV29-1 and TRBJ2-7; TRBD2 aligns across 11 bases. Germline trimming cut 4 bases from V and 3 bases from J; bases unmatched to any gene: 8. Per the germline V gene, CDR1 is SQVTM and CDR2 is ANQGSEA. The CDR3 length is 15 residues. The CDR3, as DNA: TGCAGCGTTGTTCTAGCGGGGGGCCGACTCTACGAGCAGTACTTC. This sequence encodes CSVVLAGGRLYEQYF.

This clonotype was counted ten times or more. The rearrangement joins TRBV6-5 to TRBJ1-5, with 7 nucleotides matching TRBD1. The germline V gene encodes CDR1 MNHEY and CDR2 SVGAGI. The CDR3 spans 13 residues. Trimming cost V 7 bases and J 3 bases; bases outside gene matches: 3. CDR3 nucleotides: TGTGCCAGCATCCAGGGGGACAATCAGCCCCAGCATTTT. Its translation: CASIQGDNQPQHF.

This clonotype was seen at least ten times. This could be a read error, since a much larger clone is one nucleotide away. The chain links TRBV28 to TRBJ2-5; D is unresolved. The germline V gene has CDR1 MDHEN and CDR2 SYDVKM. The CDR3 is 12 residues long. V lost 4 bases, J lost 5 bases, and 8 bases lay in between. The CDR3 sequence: CASSYPGETQYF. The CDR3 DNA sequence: TGTGCCAGCAGTTACCCTGGGGAGACCCAGTACTTC. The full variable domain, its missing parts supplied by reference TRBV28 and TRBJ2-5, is DVKVTQSSRYLVKRTGEKVFLECVQDMDHENMFWYRQDPGLGLRLIYFSYDVKMKEKGDIPEGYSVSREKKERFSLILESASTNQTSMYLCASSYPGETQYFGPGTRLLVL.

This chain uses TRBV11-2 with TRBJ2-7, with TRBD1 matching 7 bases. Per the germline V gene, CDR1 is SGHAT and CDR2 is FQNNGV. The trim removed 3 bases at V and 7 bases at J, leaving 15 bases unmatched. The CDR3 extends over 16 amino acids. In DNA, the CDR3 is TGTGCCAGCAGCTTCGACGGGACAGCACAGTTCTGGGAGCAGTACTTC. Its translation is CASSFDGTAQFWEQYF.

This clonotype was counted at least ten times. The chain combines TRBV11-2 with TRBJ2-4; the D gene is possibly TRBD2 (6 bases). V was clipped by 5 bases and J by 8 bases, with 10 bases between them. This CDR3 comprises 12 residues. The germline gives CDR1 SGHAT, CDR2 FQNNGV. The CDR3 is CASSPGGDIQYF. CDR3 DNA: TGTGCCAGCAGCCCGGGCGGGGACATTCAGTACTTC.

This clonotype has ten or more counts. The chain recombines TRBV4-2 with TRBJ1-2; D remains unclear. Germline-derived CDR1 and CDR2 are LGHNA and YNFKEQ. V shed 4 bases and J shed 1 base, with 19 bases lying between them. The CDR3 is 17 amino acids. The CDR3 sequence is CASSPMASPDFNYGYTF. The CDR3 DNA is TGTGCCAGCAGCCCCATGGCGTCCCCCGACTTTAACTATGGCTACACCTTC.

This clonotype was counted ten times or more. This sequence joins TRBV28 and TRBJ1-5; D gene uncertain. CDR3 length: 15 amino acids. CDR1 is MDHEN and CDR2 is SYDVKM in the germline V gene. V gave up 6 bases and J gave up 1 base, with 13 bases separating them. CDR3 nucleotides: TGTGCCAGCAGCTTTCTGGTTTCAAGCAATCAGCCCCAGCATTTT. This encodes CASSFLVSSNQPQHF.

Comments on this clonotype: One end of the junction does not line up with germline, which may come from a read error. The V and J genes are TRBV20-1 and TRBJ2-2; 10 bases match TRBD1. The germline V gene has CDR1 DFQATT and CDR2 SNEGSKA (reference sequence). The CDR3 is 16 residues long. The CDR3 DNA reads TGCAGTGCTAGAGATCCGGGACAGGGGAACCCCGGGGAGCTGTTTTTT. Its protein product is CSARDPGQGNPGELFF.

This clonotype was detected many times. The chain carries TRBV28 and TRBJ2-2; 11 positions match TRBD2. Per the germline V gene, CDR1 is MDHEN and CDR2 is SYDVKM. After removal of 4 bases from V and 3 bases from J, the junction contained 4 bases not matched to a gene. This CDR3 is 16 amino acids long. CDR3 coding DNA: TGTGCCAGCAGTTCAAGACTAGCGGGGTACACCGGGGAGCTGTTTTTT. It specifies CASSSRLAGYTGELFF.

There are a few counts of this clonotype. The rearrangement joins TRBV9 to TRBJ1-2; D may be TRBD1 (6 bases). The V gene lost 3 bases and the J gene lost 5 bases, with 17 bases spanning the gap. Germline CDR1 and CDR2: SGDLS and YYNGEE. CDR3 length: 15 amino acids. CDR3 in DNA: TGTGCCAGCAGCGCCGGGGACACCTGGGGGTATGGCTACACCTTC. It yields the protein CASSAGDTWGYGYTF.

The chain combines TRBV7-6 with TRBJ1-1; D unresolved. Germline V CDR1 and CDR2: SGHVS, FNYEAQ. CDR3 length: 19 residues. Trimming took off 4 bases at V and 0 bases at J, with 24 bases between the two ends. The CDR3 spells CASSSEGRLQLLMNTEAFF. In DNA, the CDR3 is TGTGCCAGCAGCTCCGAAGGCCGGCTACAGCTACTTATGAACACTGAAGCTTTCTTT.

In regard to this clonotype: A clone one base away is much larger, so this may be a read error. The chain's CDR3 is CAIIPGAAHF. For the CDR3, the DNA is TGTGCCATCATCCCAGGGGCCGCCCATTTT. The rearrangement uses TRBV10-3 and TRBJ1-5, with D possibly being TRBD1 (6 bases). This CDR3 region has 10 residues. V gave up 7 bases and J gave up 16 bases, with 14 bases separating them. The germline gives CDR1 ENHRY, CDR2 SYGVKD.

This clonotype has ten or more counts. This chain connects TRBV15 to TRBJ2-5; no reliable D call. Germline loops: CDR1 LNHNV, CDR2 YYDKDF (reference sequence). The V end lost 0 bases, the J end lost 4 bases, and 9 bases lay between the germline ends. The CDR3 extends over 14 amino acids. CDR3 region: CATSRDLRRETQYF. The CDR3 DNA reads TGTGCCACCAGCAGAGATCTACGGCGAGAGACCCAGTACTTC.

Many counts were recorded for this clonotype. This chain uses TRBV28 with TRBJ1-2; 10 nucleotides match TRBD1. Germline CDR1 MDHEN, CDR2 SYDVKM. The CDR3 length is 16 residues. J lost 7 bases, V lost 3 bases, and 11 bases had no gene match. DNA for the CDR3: TGTGCCAGCAGTTTTCTCTCGGGACAGGGGAGGAGTGGCTACACCTTC. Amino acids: CASSFLSGQGRSGYTF.

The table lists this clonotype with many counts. In DNA form, the CDR3 reads TGTGCCACCAGTGCTGGAGGGCGCCAGCCCCAGCATTTT. This translates into CATSAGGRQPQHF. J is TRBJ1-5 and V is TRBV24-1; D call uncertain. The CDR3 spans 13 residues. The ends were cut back, 5 bases at V and 7 bases at J, with 11 bases in the middle. Germline-derived CDR1 and CDR2 are KGHDR and SFDVKD.

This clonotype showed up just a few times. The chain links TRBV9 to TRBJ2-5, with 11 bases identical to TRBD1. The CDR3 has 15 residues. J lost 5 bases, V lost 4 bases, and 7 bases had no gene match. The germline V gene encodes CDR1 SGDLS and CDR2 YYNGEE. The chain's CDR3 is CASSPGTGGLETQYF. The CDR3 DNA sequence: TGTGCCAGCAGCCCCGGGACAGGGGGGCTTGAGACCCAGTACTTC.

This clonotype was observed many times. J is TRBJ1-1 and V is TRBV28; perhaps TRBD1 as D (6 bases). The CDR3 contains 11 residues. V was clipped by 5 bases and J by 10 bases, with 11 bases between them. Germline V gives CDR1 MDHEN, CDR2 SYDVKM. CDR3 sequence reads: CASSIQGGAFF. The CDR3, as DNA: TGTGCCAGCAGTATACAGGGAGGAGCTTTCTTT.

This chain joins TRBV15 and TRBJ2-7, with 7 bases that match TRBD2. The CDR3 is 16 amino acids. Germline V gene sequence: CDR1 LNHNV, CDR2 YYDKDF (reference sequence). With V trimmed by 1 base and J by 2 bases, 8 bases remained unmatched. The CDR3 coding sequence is TGTGCCACCAGCAGAGTAAACGCGGGAGCCCCCTACGAGCAGTACTTC. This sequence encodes CATSRVNAGAPYEQYF.

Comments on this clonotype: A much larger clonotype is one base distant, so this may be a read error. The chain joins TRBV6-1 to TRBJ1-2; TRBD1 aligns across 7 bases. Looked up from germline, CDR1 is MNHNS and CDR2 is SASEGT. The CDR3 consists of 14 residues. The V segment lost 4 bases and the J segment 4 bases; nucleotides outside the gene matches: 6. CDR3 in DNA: TGTGCCAGCAGTGGAGGGGGCAGTAGCTATGGCTACACCTTC. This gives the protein CASSGGGSSYGYTF.

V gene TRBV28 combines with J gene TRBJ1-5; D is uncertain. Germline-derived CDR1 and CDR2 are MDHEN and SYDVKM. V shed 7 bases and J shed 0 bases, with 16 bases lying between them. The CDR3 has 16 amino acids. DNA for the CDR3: TGTGCCAGCACCTCAAGCGGTTTGAGTAGCAATCAGCCCCAGCATTTT. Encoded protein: CASTSSGLSSNQPQHF. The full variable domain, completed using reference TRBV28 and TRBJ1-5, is DVKVTQSSRYLVKRTGEKVFLECVQDMDHENMFWYRQDPGLGLRLIYFSYDVKMKEKGDIPEGYSVSREKKERFSLILESASTNQTSMYLCASTSSGLSSNQPQHFGDGTRLSIL.